This T cell receptor (beta chain) was recovered during a study of blood T cell repertoires in COVID-19 (dated by TCRdb to the early 2020s). In the study overall: Collaborator samples came from the United States, Italy and Spain and covered acute and convalescent phases of COVID-19. The repertoires were released in a freely available public database intended as a resource for research on the immune response to SARS-CoV-2. The sample metadata nearly always contained a de-identified subject ID, COVID-19 status, age in years and sex. Deeply sampled blood TCRbeta repertoires from subjects exposed to, actively infected with, or recovered from COVID-19 were included in the dataset. The prospective study material was composed of cDNA or gDNA derived from T cells, B-cell-depleted T cells, or PBMCs. Where available, HLA class I and class II types were taken from metadata supplied by the sample provider and were not determined by assay-based typing. Samples came from the ongoing ImmuneRACE study (first 160 participants) plus 1,254 subjects from 6 global collaborators.

One collaborating source in Seattle enrolled patients while the patients were actively infected and followed the patients over time throughout the course of disease. Whole blood was collected in K2EDTA tubes by collaborating institutions according to the institutions' own protocols. For TCRbeta analysis, collaborators shipped samples as frozen whole blood, isolated PBMCs, or DNA extracted from either of those sample types. The immunoSEQ Assay, a bias-controlled multiplex PCR, was used to amplify TCRbeta CDR3 regions from genomic DNA. Concerning the study's data processing: The number of nucleated cells in each sample was estimated from the amplification of reference gene primers within the assay. To quantify the absolute abundance of each unique TCRbeta CDR3 rearrangement, sequence reads were collapsed and filtered. Productive Simpson clonality was computed per sample as the square root of Simpson's diversity index over productive rearrangements. Not all clones reach the TCRdb copy of this immuneACCESS table, which keeps in-frame sequences only. Checked studies attribute under half of the gap to unresolved V genes and leave the rest unexplained. V, J and clone size derive from that table, while D and trimming were established from the DNA sequence. The sample table shows about 500,000 clones, and 85% to 90% are seen once. About 0.91% of the sample is held by the ten biggest clonotypes.

What the study reported, not specific to this receptor: The quantity of clinical and demographic metadata differed by source and by participant and was supplied without curation.

As concerns this clone: Its recognized antigen is unknown. No much larger clone is present one base from it, and per-base qualities are unavailable.

Between the V and J ends, shortened by 4 bases and 0 bases respectively, the junction contains 7 bases. From the cysteine through the phenylalanine, the CDR3 covers 14 amino acids. Only the CDR3 DNA is retained, 42 bases long and in frame from the first base. CDR1 and CDR2, per the germline V gene (reference sequence), are SGHKS and YYEKEE. Input material: peripheral blood. This receptor chain uses TRBV5-5 and TRBJ1-4; a tentative D match to TRBD1 spans 6 bases. This TCR derives from a man aged 18 to 29 with COVID-19, enrolled during active disease. The encoded CDR3 is CASSRTATNEKLFF. The bases read TGTGCCAGCAGCCGGACAGCAACTAATGAAAAACTGTTTTTT.